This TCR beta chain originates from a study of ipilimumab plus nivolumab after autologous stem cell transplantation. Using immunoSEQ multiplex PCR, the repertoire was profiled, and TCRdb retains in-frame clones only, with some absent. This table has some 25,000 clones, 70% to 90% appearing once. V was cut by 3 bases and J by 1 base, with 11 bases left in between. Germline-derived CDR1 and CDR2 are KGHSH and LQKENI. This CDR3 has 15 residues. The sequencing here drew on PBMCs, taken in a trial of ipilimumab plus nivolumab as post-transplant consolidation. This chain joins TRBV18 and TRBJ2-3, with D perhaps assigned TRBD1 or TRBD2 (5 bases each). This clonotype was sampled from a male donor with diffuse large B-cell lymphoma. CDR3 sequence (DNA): TGTGCCAGCTCACCTGCCGGGGCGGGCACAGATACGCAGTATTTT. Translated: CASSPAGAGTDTQYF.